The 15 T cell receptor beta chains below were found in one sample sequenced in a study of response to subunit inactivated influenza vaccine. TCRdb re-called the RT-PCR reads with MiXCR, one entry per CDR3 protein. The table includes about 520,000 distinct CDR3 sequences, 11% detected once. The material was PBMCs from blood, obtained 35 to 45 days after vaccination. The receptors were gathered from a man aged 45-65 years who received an inactivated influenza vaccine.

This clonotype has more than one count but fewer than ten. The rearrangement links TRBV30 to TRBJ2-5; D may be TRBD1 (5 bases). Trimming pared 2 bases from V and 4 bases from J, leaving 11 bases between. Germline CDR1 is GTSNPN and CDR2 is SVGIG (reference sequence). This CDR3 has 13 residues. CDR3 in DNA: TGTGCCTGGAGTCTTCATCAGGGAGAGACCCAGTACTTC. It translates to CAWSLHQGETQYF.

At least ten counts were recorded for this clonotype. This chain connects TRBV4-2 to TRBJ2-2; either TRBD1 or TRBD2 may supply D (5 bases each). The CDR3 loop spans 14 amino acids. Germline-derived CDR1 and CDR2 are LGHNA and YNFKEQ. The V end was cut by 1 base, the J end by 6 bases, with 9 bases between. DNA of the CDR3: TGTGCCAGCAGCCAAGGTGGGACCCCCGGGGAGCTGTTTTTT. This encodes CASSQGGTPGELFF.

This clonotype has a count of ten or more. The chain recombines TRBV20-1 with TRBJ1-1; no firm D call. CDR3 length: 13 amino acids. Germline assignment: CDR1 DFQATT and CDR2 SNEGSKA (reference sequence). CDR3 DNA sequence: TGCAGGGCTGGAACGGGAATGAACACTGAAGCTTTCTTT. Amino acid sequence: CRAGTGMNTEAFF.

This clonotype was counted ten times or more. The chain uses TRBV29-1 and TRBJ2-2; no reliable D call. Germline V lookup: CDR1 SQVTM, CDR2 ANQGSEA. The CDR3 loop spans 14 amino acids. Trimming took 1 base from V and 0 from J, leaving 6 bases between them. The CDR3 sequence: CSVEVGANTGELFF. In DNA form, the CDR3 reads TGCAGCGTTGAAGTCGGAGCGAACACCGGGGAGCTGTTTTTT.

This clonotype showed up just a few times. The gene calls are TRBV10-1 and TRBJ2-7; D not certain. V gave up 11 bases and J gave up 2 bases, with 13 bases separating them. The CDR3 length is 12 residues. CDR1 WNHNN and CDR2 SYGVQD come from the germline V gene (reference sequence). CDR3 sequence reads: CAVGDTTYEQYF. The CDR3 nucleotides are TGCGCCGTAGGAGACACAACCTACGAGCAGTACTTC.

This chain connects TRBV27 to TRBJ2-2; TRBD1 is a possible D gene (5 bases). The CDR3 sequence is 16 residues long. Per the germline V gene, CDR1 is MNHEY and CDR2 is SMNVEV (reference sequence). The V gene lost 1 base and the J gene lost 3 bases, with 12 bases spanning the gap. CDR3 protein: CASSLFGRADTGELFF. The CDR3 nucleotides are TGTGCCAGCAGTTTATTCGGCAGGGCAGACACCGGGGAGCTGTTTTTT.

This clonotype was seen at least ten times. The chain has TRBV13 and TRBJ2-3; 13 nucleotides line up with TRBD2. The CDR3 runs to 19 residues. J lost 4 bases, V lost 6 bases, and 16 bases had no gene match. Germline lookup yields CDR1 PRHDT and CDR2 FYEKMQ (reference sequence). The CDR3 bases are TGTGCCAGCAGTTACGTTTGGACTAGCGGGAGCACGGGGGCAGATACGCAGTATTTT. Its protein is CASSYVWTSGSTGADTQYF.

The genes are TRBV29-1 and TRBJ2-7, with D possibly matching TRBD2 (7 bases). V was pared by 4 bases and J by 0 bases, with 19 bases between. CDR3 size: 16 residues. The germline CDR1 and CDR2 sequences are SQVTM and ANQGSEA. This CDR3 reads CSVGGGPGRLSYEQYF. The CDR3 coding sequence is TGCAGCGTTGGGGGGGGCCCGGGACGGCTCTCCTACGAGCAGTACTTC.

This clonotype appeared a few times. V gene TRBV6-1 combines with J gene TRBJ2-4; D not resolved. V shed 2 bases and J shed 0 bases, with 11 bases lying between them. Germline lookup yields CDR1 MNHNS and CDR2 SASEGT. The CDR3 spans 16 residues. CDR3 bases: TGTGCCAGCAGTGAACAGCCAACCATAGCCAAAAACATTCAGTACTTC. Translating gives CASSEQPTIAKNIQYF.

A few counts support this clonotype. This chain links TRBV11-1 with TRBJ2-1; a weak D match, TRBD1 (5 bases). CDR3 length equals 21 residues. V lost 0 bases and J 0 bases, leaving 24 bases between the germline ends. CDR1 SGHAT and CDR2 FQDESV come from the germline V gene (reference sequence). The CDR3 DNA reads as TGTGCCAGCAGCTTAGCGTTAGGTCTACTGGGGCGGCCATACTCCTACAATGAGCAGTTCTTC. It specifies CASSLALGLLGRPYSYNEQFF.

The chain recombines TRBV7-9 with TRBJ1-2; TRBD1 matches 7 bases. The CDR3 sequence is 15 residues long. V lost 6 bases and J lost 2; bases outside the gene matches: 9. The germline V gene has CDR1 SEHNR and CDR2 FQNEAQ (reference sequence). The CDR3 here is CASSPRGQENYGYTF. CDR3 in DNA: TGTGCCAGCAGTCCACGTGGACAGGAGAACTATGGCTACACCTTC.

The table lists this clonotype with many counts. CDR3 sequence (DNA): TGCAGCGCGACACCCGCGGGCACAGATACGCAGTATTTT. The encoded protein is CSATPAGTDTQYF. This sequence joins TRBV29-1 and TRBJ2-3; unclear D gene. Trimming left V 7 bases short and J 1 base short, with 12 bases between. Germline V CDR1 and CDR2: SQVTM, ANQGSEA. This CDR3 region has 13 residues.

This clonotype was seen only a few times. V gene TRBV29-1 combines with J gene TRBJ2-3, with D uncertain. Germline V gives CDR1 SQVTM, CDR2 ANQGSEA. This CDR3 is 13 amino acids long. With 3 bases removed from V and 6 bases from J, the gap between germline ends came to 13 bases. In DNA, the CDR3 is TGCAGCGTTGACCGGAATACGTTGGATACGCAGTATTTT. Protein sequence: CSVDRNTLDTQYF.

This clonotype was recorded a few times. The chain carries TRBV28 and TRBJ2-7; D unresolved. Germline V gene sequence: CDR1 MDHEN, CDR2 SYDVKM. The CDR3 runs 11 residues. Trimming took off 5 bases at V and 5 bases at J, with 7 bases between the two ends. The CDR3 nucleotides are TGTGCCAGCAGTCCCCGCGACGAGCAGTACTTC. Protein sequence: CASSPRDEQYF.

The chain combines TRBV20-1 with TRBJ2-7; D remains ambiguous. From germline, CDR1 is DFQATT and CDR2 SNEGSKA (reference sequence). The CDR3 is 14 residues long. The V and J ends lost 0 bases and 3 bases respectively, with 12 bases between them. The CDR3 protein is CSARDLRTGYEQYF. CDR3 sequence (DNA): TGCAGTGCTAGAGATCTTCGGACGGGCTACGAGCAGTACTTC.